One sample yielded the 10 T cell receptor beta chains listed below, sequenced in a study of T cells in Graves' hyperthyroidism and ophthalmopathy. RNA transcripts were the template for amplifying TCR beta CDR3 regions. First-round RT-PCR targeting the TCR CDR3 was performed with the HTBI primer set. TCRdb fed the multiplex PCR reads into MiXCR, producing one record per CDR3 protein. The sample consists of approximately 380,000 distinct CDR3 sequences, around a sixth of them appearing once. Sequences were obtained from blood. The receptors shown here come from a man between 18 and 35 years old with Graves' ophthalmopathy.

The chain has TRBV27 and TRBJ2-7; 9 positions match TRBD1. The V gene end was trimmed by 4 bases and the J gene end by 5 bases; junction bases not matched to a gene: 9. Germline CDR1 reads MNHEY; CDR2 reads SMNVEV (reference sequence). The CDR3 has 15 residues. The CDR3 region is CASSSRDRDTNEQYF. CDR3 sequence (DNA): TGTGCCAGCAGTTCCCGGGACAGGGATACGAACGAGCAGTACTTC.

This sequence joins TRBV19 and TRBJ1-1; 9 nucleotides match TRBD1. The CDR3 contains 14 residues. Germline trimming cut 5 bases from V and 5 bases from J; bases unmatched to any gene: 6. Germline CDR1 and CDR2: LNHDA and SQIVND (reference sequence). Here the CDR3 reads CASSVQGADTEAFF. As DNA, the CDR3 is TGTGCCAGTAGTGTACAGGGGGCGGATACTGAAGCTTTCTTT. The variable domain in full, completed from reference TRBV19 and TRBJ1-1, reads DGGITQSPKYLFRKEGQNVTLSCEQNLNHDAMYWYRQDPGQGLRLIYYSQIVNDFQKGDIAEGYSVSREKKESFPLTVTSAQKNPTAFYLCASSVQGADTEAFFGQGTRLTVV.

The chain recombines TRBV10-3 with TRBJ1-3; no definite D call. The V and J ends lost 0 bases and 9 bases respectively, with 6 bases between them. The germline gives CDR1 ENHRY, CDR2 SYGVKD. The CDR3 runs 12 residues. The CDR3 here is CAISESISTIYF. CDR3 coding DNA: TGTGCCATCAGTGAGTCGATAAGCACCATATATTTT.

Ten or more counts support this clonotype. This sequence joins TRBV6-1 and TRBJ2-1; 8 nucleotides align to TRBD2. Per the germline V gene, CDR1 is MNHNS and CDR2 is SASEGT. Trimming removed 5 bases from V and 7 bases from J; junction bases left unmatched: 16. There are 17 residues in the CDR3. The CDR3 DNA sequence: TGTGCCAGCAGTTATAATTTTCCGGGGGGGCATCCTAATGAGCAGTTCTTC. As protein: CASSYNFPGGHPNEQFF.

The table lists this clonotype with many counts. The gene calls are TRBV2 and TRBJ2-3; no clear D. The CDR3 sequence is 14 residues long. The V end was cut by 2 bases, the J end by 0 bases, with 6 bases between. Germline CDR1 reads SNHLY; CDR2 reads FYNNEI. This chain's CDR3 is CASSEWSSTDTQYF. CDR3 DNA sequence: TGTGCCAGCAGTGAATGGTCTAGCACAGATACGCAGTATTTT.

There are many counts of this clonotype. The chain uses TRBV20-1 and TRBJ2-7; 12 positions match TRBD2. Germline V gene lookup returns CDR1 DFQATT and CDR2 SNEGSKA (reference sequence). The J segment lost 0 bases and the V segment lost 0 bases, leaving 3 bases of the junction unmatched. The CDR3 loop spans 16 amino acids. The CDR3 coding sequence is TGCAGTGCTAGAGATCCTAGCGGGGGGGTCTCCTACGAGCAGTACTTC. Its protein product is CSARDPSGGVSYEQYF.

This clonotype occurred many times. This chain links TRBV6-1 with TRBJ1-4; D is unresolved. CDR3 length: 14 amino acids. Trimming cost V 2 bases and J 8 bases, with 12 bases left between them. Per germline, CDR1 MNHNS and CDR2 SASEGT. DNA for the CDR3: TGTGCCAGCAGTGAACCTACTCTCAGGGAAAAACTGTTTTTT. Amino acid sequence: CASSEPTLREKLFF.

This clonotype was found a few times. This sequence joins TRBV4-1 and TRBJ1-1, with D possibly TRBD1 on 5 matching bases. The V gene's germline CDR1 is MGHRA and CDR2 YSYEKL. V was clipped by 4 bases and J by 7 bases, with 13 bases between them. CDR3 length: 13 residues. The chain's CDR3 is CASSPPGTGEAFF. For the CDR3, the DNA is TGCGCCAGCAGCCCCCCCGGGACCGGTGAAGCTTTCTTT.

At least ten counts were recorded for this clonotype. The V call is TRBV12-3 or TRBV12-4, the J call TRBJ1-3, with a tentative D call TRBD1 (6 bases). The CDR3 contains 17 residues. Trimming stripped 8 bases from V and 0 bases from J, with 20 bases between. CDR3 residues: CASWGTPGTNSGNTIYF. In nucleotides, the CDR3 is TGTGCCAGCTGGGGGACTCCGGGGACAAACTCTGGAAACACCATATATTTT.

The sample holds many counts of this clonotype. The chain joins TRBV9 to TRBJ2-1; possibly TRBD2 for D (7 bases). Germline CDR1 reads SGDLS; CDR2 reads YYNGEE. V was shortened by 3 bases and J by 2 bases, with 12 bases between the two germline ends. The CDR3 is made up of 15 amino acids. The CDR3, as DNA: TGTGCCAGCAGCGCCAGGGGAGGGACCTACAATGAGCAGTTCTTC. Its protein product is CASSARGGTYNEQFF.